The clone carrying this TCR beta chain was detected ten times or more. What it binds is unknown. The time point: persistent/refractory GD, antithyroid drugs over 5 years with positive TRAb. PBMCs provided the RNA from which the TCR library was made. The data stem from a study of regulatory T cells in long-lasting Graves disease. Combining iRepertoire HTBI primers with Arm-PCR of CDR3 regions, the authors built TCR beta libraries. In the authors' methods: Segment identification across samples yielded around 64 TRBV and roughly 15 TRBJ segments. TCRdb analysed the multiplex PCR reads with MiXCR anew, one entry per CDR3 protein. These V and J calls originate from TCRdb's pipeline instead of the authors' own analysis. The data show under 450,000 distinct CDR3 sequences, 20% to 25% seen once. The V gene's germline CDR1 is MNHEY and CDR2 SVGAGI. This CDR3 has 15 residues. V was pared by 4 bases and J by 3 bases, with 7 bases of the junction left unmatched.

Overall study results and limits: The study found lower TCR diversity in persistent Graves' patients than in newly diagnosed ones. Favored gene segments in persistent disease were TRBV28, TRBJ1-2 and TRBJ2-5.

V usage is TRBV6-5 and J usage is TRBJ1-1, with 8 nucleotides matching TRBD1. The sequence came from a female donor with Graves disease. Sequencing used peripheral blood mononuclear cells (PBMCs), obtained when the disease was refractory, from a patient treated with antithyroid drugs. This CDR3 reads CASSFRQGLYTEAFF. The CDR3 DNA reads as TGTGCCAGCAGTTTCCGACAGGGGTTGTACACTGAAGCTTTCTTT.